This passage covers 4 T cell receptor beta chains from one sample sequenced in a study of cytomegalovirus exposure and HLA in healthy donors. The PCR used 60 Vbeta and 13 Jbeta primers. Only in-frame clones appear in the TCRdb table, and some are missing; sequencing was by immunoSEQ multiplex PCR. The table includes over 70,000 clones, roughly 80% detected once. Source material: PBMCs. These receptor sequences come from a woman aged 45 to 65 in good health and CMV-seropositive.

The V call is TRBV9, the J call TRBJ1-1; 7 bases line up with TRBD1. Germline V gives CDR1 SGDLS, CDR2 YYNGEE. V shed 4 bases and J 2 bases; nucleotides not matched to a gene: 5. CDR3 length: 14 amino acids. CDR3 sequence (DNA): TGTGCCAGCAGCAGAGGGGGCAAAAACACTGAAGCTTTCTTT. Its translation: CASSRGGKNTEAFF. Complete variable domain (other parts from reference TRBV9 and TRBJ1-1): DSGVTQTPKHLITATGQRVTLRCSPRSGDLSVYWYQQSLDQGLQFLIQYYNGEERAKGNILERFSAQQFPDLHSELNLSSLELGDSALYFCASSRGGKNTEAFFGQGTRLTVV.

This clone was seen a handful of times. The V and J genes are TRBV14 and TRBJ1-3, with D possibly being TRBD1 (5 bases). This CDR3 is 14 amino acids long. The V end was cut by 4 bases, the J end by 0 bases, with 7 bases between. Per germline, CDR1 SGHDN and CDR2 FVKESK. CDR3 sequence: CASSRGLSGNTIYF. DNA for the CDR3: TGTGCCAGCAGCCGGGGCCTCTCTGGAAACACCATATATTTT.

The count of this clone is one. The chain uses TRBV7-9 and TRBJ2-1; TRBD2 aligns across 7 bases. Germline V gene data show CDR1 as SEHNR and CDR2 as FQNEAQ (reference sequence). The CDR3 has 14 residues. The junction had 5 bases not matched to a gene; V was cut back by 4 bases and J by 5 bases. Here the CDR3 DNA reads TGTGCCAGCAGCTCCTCGGGGGGAGACAATGAGCAGTTCTTC. Translating it yields CASSSSGGDNEQFF.

This clone was counted only a few times. The CDR3 DNA is TGTGCCAGCAGTGCTCTTGCAGACACAGATACGCAGTATTTT. Translating it yields CASSALADTDTQYF. This chain links TRBV2 with TRBJ2-3, with D unclear. Deletions cut 4 bases from V and 2 bases from J, with 10 bases between. CDR1 is SNHLY, CDR2 FYNNEI, per germline. This CDR3 region has 14 residues.